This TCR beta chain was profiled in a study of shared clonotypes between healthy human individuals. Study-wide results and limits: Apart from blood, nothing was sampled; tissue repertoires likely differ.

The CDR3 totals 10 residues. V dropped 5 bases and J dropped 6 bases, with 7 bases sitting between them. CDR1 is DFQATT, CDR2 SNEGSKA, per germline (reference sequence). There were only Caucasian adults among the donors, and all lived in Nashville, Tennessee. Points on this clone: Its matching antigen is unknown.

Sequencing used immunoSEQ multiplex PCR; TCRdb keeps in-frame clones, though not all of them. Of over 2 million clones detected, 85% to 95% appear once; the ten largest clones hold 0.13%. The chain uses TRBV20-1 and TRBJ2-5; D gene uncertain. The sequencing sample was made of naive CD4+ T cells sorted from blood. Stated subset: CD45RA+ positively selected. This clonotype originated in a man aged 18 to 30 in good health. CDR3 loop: CSADRQTQYF. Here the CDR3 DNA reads TGCAGTGCTGACCGGCAGACCCAGTACTTC.